These 20 T cell receptor beta chains share one sample of origin, sequenced in a study of blood T cell repertoires in COVID-19. TCRdb's copy holds only in-frame clones and misses some; the assay was immunoSEQ multiplex PCR. Of more than 300,000 clones in the sample, approximately 90% are singletons; the top ten hold around 1.2%. Sequencing was carried out using PBMCs or T cells enriched from blood (not recorded which). Every receptor here comes from a woman between 18 and 29 years old who had recovered from COVID-19.

V gene TRBV30 combines with J gene TRBJ1-6; 9 bases are shared with TRBD1. Trimming removed 3 bases from V and 9 bases from J; junction bases left unmatched: 6. The V gene's germline CDR1 is GTSNPN and CDR2 SVGIG (reference sequence). CDR3 length: 14 amino acids. The CDR3 DNA follows: TGTGCCTGGAGGGCGGGACAGGGCGGTTCACCCCTCCACTTT. This codes for CAWRAGQGGSPLHF.

The rearrangement joins TRBV30 to TRBJ1-5; D may be TRBD1 (5 bases). The V gene lost 0 bases and the J gene lost 5 bases, with 8 bases spanning the gap. The CDR3 consists of 13 residues. Germline V gene data show CDR1 as GTSNPN and CDR2 as SVGIG (reference sequence). This CDR3 reads CAWSVQADQPQHF. The CDR3 nucleotides read TGTGCCTGGAGTGTACAGGCCGATCAGCCCCAGCATTTT.

V gene TRBV30 combines with J gene TRBJ2-7, with no clear D. The germline V and J ends were trimmed by 0 bases and 1 base, with 10 bases remaining between them. The CDR3 totals 14 residues. Germline CDR1 reads GTSNPN; CDR2 reads SVGIG (reference sequence). CDR3: CAWSVIRGSYEQYF. As DNA, the CDR3 is TGTGCCTGGAGTGTAATAAGAGGATCCTACGAGCAGTACTTC.

The gene calls are TRBV29-1 and TRBJ2-4; D is possibly TRBD2 (5 bases). Trimming left V 4 bases short and J 0 bases short, with 13 bases between. This CDR3 comprises 15 residues. Looked up from germline, CDR1 is SQVTM and CDR2 is ANQGSEA. The CDR3 region is CSVASSGVAKNIQYF. Here the CDR3 DNA reads TGCAGCGTTGCATCTTCCGGGGTAGCCAAAAACATTCAGTACTTC.

Turning to this clone: Within the sample, other DNA sequences also encode this same CDR3. The V and J genes are TRBV4-1 and TRBJ1-5; no clear D gene. From germline, CDR1 is MGHRA and CDR2 YSYEKL. The CDR3 consists of 13 residues. The germline V and J ends were trimmed by 0 bases and 4 bases, with 4 bases remaining between them. This CDR3 is CASSQDRNQPQHF. In DNA form, the CDR3 reads TGCGCCAGCAGCCAAGACAGGAATCAGCCCCAGCATTTT.

The rearrangement links TRBV12-3 or TRBV12-4 to TRBJ1-2; 7 nucleotides align to TRBD1. This CDR3 contains 13 residues. J lost 8 bases, V lost 2 bases, and 5 bases had no gene match. This CDR3 is CASSLSRGNGYTF. Written as DNA, the CDR3 is TGTGCCAGCAGTTTAAGCAGGGGGAACGGCTACACCTTC.

Remarks on this clone: With a much larger clone just one base away, this may be a read error. The genes are TRBV5-1 and TRBJ2-7; 8 positions match TRBD1. Trimming removed 5 bases from V and 0 bases from J; junction bases left unmatched: 4. This CDR3 contains 14 residues. Germline CDR1 reads SGHRS; CDR2 reads YFSETQ. CDR3 DNA: TGCGCCAGCAGACAAGACAGGGGCTCCTACGAGCAGTACTTC. This codes for CASRQDRGSYEQYF. The variable domain in full, completed from reference TRBV5-1 and TRBJ2-7, reads KAGVTQTPRYLIKTRGQQVTLSCSPISGHRSVSWYQQTPGQGLQFLFEYFSETQRNKGNFPGRFSGRQFSNSRSEMNVSTLELGDSALYLCASRQDRGSYEQYFGPGTRLTVT.

The gene calls are TRBV24-1 and TRBJ1-2; D not certain. This CDR3 comprises 16 residues. CDR1 KGHDR and CDR2 SFDVKD come from the germline V gene. The V end was cut by 4 bases, the J end by 4 bases, with 18 bases between. DNA for the CDR3: TGTGCCACCAGTGACTCCAATGCGGAGGTGATCTATGGCTACACCTTC. It is translated as CATSDSNAEVIYGYTF.

The chain uses TRBV5-1 and TRBJ1-4, with D possibly TRBD1 on 5 matching bases. Looked up from germline, CDR1 is SGHRS and CDR2 is YFSETQ. CDR3 length: 15 residues. V was clipped by 1 base and J by 2 bases, with 9 bases between them. The CDR3 DNA reads as TGCGCCAGCAGCTTGTGGGGGGGTACTAATGAAAAACTGTTTTTT. Its translation: CASSLWGGTNEKLFF.

The V gene is TRBV2, the J gene TRBJ1-2; 9 bases line up with TRBD1. Trimming removed 6 bases from V and 3 bases from J; junction bases left unmatched: 8. Germline V gene sequence: CDR1 SNHLY, CDR2 FYNNEI. The CDR3 totals 15 residues. The CDR3, as DNA: TGTGCCAGCAGCGGCGAGGGACAGGGAGACTATGGCTACACCTTC. Protein sequence: CASSGEGQGDYGYTF.

The rearrangement uses TRBV3-1 (or the pseudogene TRBV3-2) and TRBJ1-3; D not certain. Germline V lookup: CDR1 LGHDT, CDR2 YNNKEL (reference sequence). V was cut by 0 bases and J by 6 bases, with 12 bases left in between. The CDR3 is 15 amino acids. DNA of the CDR3: TGTGCCAGCAGCCAAGATCCAACAGCCGAAAACACCATATATTTT. Its protein is CASSQDPTAENTIYF.

The chain carries TRBV6-5 and TRBJ2-7, with 10 positions matching TRBD1. Germline V gene sequence: CDR1 MNHEY, CDR2 SVGAGI. This CDR3 spans 15 amino acids. With V trimmed by 4 bases and J by 3 bases, 6 bases remained unmatched. CDR3 region: CASSSGQGPLYEQYF. DNA for the CDR3: TGTGCCAGCAGTTCGGGACAGGGGCCCCTCTACGAGCAGTACTTC.

The J gene is TRBJ1-1, the V gene TRBV5-1; D remains ambiguous. V shed 1 base and J shed 7 bases, with 11 bases lying between them. The CDR3 runs 13 residues. Germline CDR1 reads SGHRS; CDR2 reads YFSETQ. CDR3 bases: TGCGCCAGCAGCTTGTATTGGGGAGGTGAAGCTTTCTTT. Protein sequence: CASSLYWGGEAFF.

V is TRBV6-5 and J is TRBJ1-2, with D maybe TRBD1 (5 bases). Germline values: CDR1 MNHEY, CDR2 SVGAGI. The CDR3 contains 15 residues. Trimming pared 4 bases from V and 5 bases from J, leaving 17 bases between. In nucleotides, the CDR3 is TGTGCCAGCAGTTTCGGCGAGACAGCTTTTTATGGCTACACCTTC. Amino acid sequence: CASSFGETAFYGYTF.

This clone was recorded once. The rearrangement joins TRBV4-2 to TRBJ2-1, with 15 bases lining up with TRBD2. This CDR3 has 19 residues. The junction had 10 bases not matched to a gene; V was cut back by 2 bases and J by 5 bases. The germline gives CDR1 LGHNA, CDR2 YNFKEQ. CDR3 nucleotide sequence: TGTGCCAGCAGCCAACCCGGACTAGCGGGGGGGCCTTCCGACAATGAGCAGTTCTTC. As protein: CASSQPGLAGGPSDNEQFF.

A few counts support this clone. The CDR3 coding sequence is TGTGCCAGCAGCCCGGATCGGGGGAACACTGAAGCTTTCTTT. This gives the protein CASSPDRGNTEAFF. The chain carries TRBV5-4 and TRBJ1-1; unclear D gene. The CDR3 sequence is 14 residues long. Trimming stripped 4 bases from V and 1 base from J, with 11 bases between. Looked up from germline, CDR1 is SGHNT and CDR2 is YYREEE (reference sequence).

The V and J genes are TRBV5-1 and TRBJ2-2, with D maybe TRBD2 (6 bases). Germline assignment: CDR1 SGHRS and CDR2 YFSETQ. The CDR3 totals 14 residues. V was trimmed by 10 bases and J by 3 bases, leaving 16 bases between them. The CDR3 spells CAPQEGLDTGELFF. The CDR3 DNA is TGCGCCCCCCAGGAGGGTTTGGACACCGGGGAGCTGTTTTTT.

The gene calls are TRBV5-4 and TRBJ1-2, with D hard to call. Trimming removed 3 bases at V and 8 bases at J, with 8 bases between. Germline V gives CDR1 SGHNT, CDR2 YYREEE (reference sequence). The CDR3 extends over 11 amino acids. CDR3 coding DNA: TGTGCCAGCAGCTCGACAAGGGGCTACACCTTC. This gives the protein CASSSTRGYTF.

This sequence joins TRBV2 and TRBJ2-2, with D unclear. The CDR3 consists of 14 residues. Germline CDR1 and CDR2: SNHLY and FYNNEI. V lost 7 bases, J lost 0 bases, and 9 bases lay in between. The CDR3 sequence: CASNSGTNTGELFF. The CDR3 DNA sequence: TGTGCCAGCAATAGTGGTACGAACACCGGGGAGCTGTTTTTT.

The CDR3: CAMTRNGLEQETQYF. The CDR3 nucleotides read TGTGCCATGACCCGAAATGGTCTAGAACAAGAGACCCAGTACTTC. V usage is TRBV6-4 and J usage is TRBJ2-5, with D hard to call. V was pared by 10 bases and J by 2 bases, with 20 bases between. This CDR3 spans 15 amino acids. CDR1 and CDR2 from the germline V gene are MRHNA and SNTAGT.